The 29 T cell receptor beta chains below all came from one sample that was sequenced in a study of T-cell memory formation after mild COVID-19. TCRdb itself ran the 5' RACE reads through MiXCR, one entry per CDR3 protein. The table has a few hundred thousand distinct CDR3 sequences, roughly 27% seen once. Specimen: PBMCs or a T cell subset sorted from them (not recorded which). The source is an adult woman who had mild COVID-19 (a few samples of this study predate the infection). Cell type and time point are not known.

The gene calls are TRBV20-1 and TRBJ1-4; D is undetermined. The CDR3 contains 14 residues. V gave up 1 base and J gave up 8 bases, with 14 bases separating them. Germline assignment: CDR1 DFQATT and CDR2 SNEGSKA (reference sequence). CDR3 amino acids: CSARGRNAGEKLFF. The CDR3, as DNA: TGCAGTGCTAGAGGCCGGAACGCGGGGGAAAAACTGTTTTTT.

V is TRBV24-1 and J is TRBJ2-1, with 10 nucleotides matching TRBD2. CDR1 is KGHDR and CDR2 is SFDVKD in the germline V gene. This CDR3 spans 14 amino acids. J lost 0 bases, V lost 9 bases, and 1 base had no gene match. As DNA, the CDR3 is TGTGCCACCGCTAGCGGGGGCTCCTACAATGAGCAGTTCTTC. Translating gives CATASGGSYNEQFF.

The chain links TRBV7-2 to TRBJ1-6; D gene ambiguous. Trimming shortened V by 5 bases and J by 0 bases, and 11 bases separated the two germline ends. In germline, CDR1 is SGHTA, CDR2 FQGNSA. CDR3 size: 16 residues. Here the CDR3 reads CASSLSQSSYNSPLHF. Written as DNA, the CDR3 is TGTGCCAGCAGCCTCAGCCAGAGCTCCTATAATTCACCCCTCCACTTT.

The CDR3 nucleotides read TGTGCCAGTAGTCTCAACCCGGACTCAGGGCGGTTCTTC. This codes for CASSLNPDSGRFF. The chain couples TRBV19 to TRBJ2-1; D may correspond to TRBD1 or TRBD2 (5 bases each). The germline V and J ends were trimmed by 5 bases and 15 bases, with 20 bases remaining between them. Germline CDR1 and CDR2: LNHDA and SQIVND (reference sequence). The length of the CDR3 is 13 residues.

The chain employs TRBV4-3 and TRBJ1-1, with 7 bases aligning to TRBD1. Germline lookup yields CDR1 LGHNA and CDR2 YSLEER. The CDR3 runs 14 residues. J gave up 1 base and V 4 bases, and 3 bases lay outside the gene matches. The CDR3 loop reads CASSPGQWNTEAFF. CDR3 DNA sequence: TGCGCCAGCAGCCCGGGACAGTGGAACACTGAAGCTTTCTTT.

CDR3 in DNA: TGCGCCAGCAGCCAAGTTGCAGGGGGCGGGGAGACCCAGTACTTC. This sequence encodes CASSQVAGGGETQYF. The chain combines TRBV4-1 with TRBJ2-5; 8 bases agree with TRBD1. The CDR3 extends over 15 amino acids. V shed 1 base and J 5 bases; nucleotides not matched to a gene: 6. The germline V gene encodes CDR1 MGHRA and CDR2 YSYEKL.

The genes are TRBV29-1 and TRBJ2-3, with D perhaps TRBD1 (5 bases). The CDR3 has 13 residues. The V end lost 7 bases, the J end lost 4 bases, and 15 bases lay between the germline ends. Germline CDR1 and CDR2: SQVTM and ANQGSEA. The CDR3 is CSAEVRAADTQYF. As DNA, the CDR3 is TGCAGCGCCGAAGTCAGGGCAGCAGATACGCAGTATTTT.

This chain links TRBV5-6 with TRBJ2-3; TRBD2 is a possible D gene (6 bases). The CDR3 extends over 16 amino acids. Germline lookup yields CDR1 SGHDT and CDR2 YYEEEE. Trimming left V 3 bases short and J 5 bases short, with 19 bases between. CDR3 nucleotide sequence: TGTGCCAGCAGCTACATCCGGGACTTCCCCGGAGATACGCAGTATTTT. This codes for CASSYIRDFPGDTQYF.

The chain carries TRBV6-5 and TRBJ1-2, with a possible D match to TRBD1 (5 bases). The CDR3 spans 15 residues. The V gene's germline CDR1 is MNHEY and CDR2 SVGAGI. V lost 2 bases, J lost 4 bases, and 14 bases lay in between. The CDR3 nucleotides read TGTGCCAGCAGTTACGGGGACTCCCACTTCTATGGCTACACCTTC. Its protein is CASSYGDSHFYGYTF.

The chain recombines TRBV10-3 with TRBJ2-1; weak D call: TRBD2 (6 bases). With 2 bases removed from V and 3 bases from J, the gap between germline ends came to 11 bases. The CDR3 covers 15 residues. Germline CDR1 ENHRY, CDR2 SYGVKD. The CDR3: CAISEPGLGYNEQFF. The CDR3 region has the DNA TGTGCCATCAGTGAGCCGGGACTGGGCTACAATGAGCAGTTCTTC.

The chain has TRBV20-1 and TRBJ2-1; D tentatively fits TRBD1 or TRBD2 (5 bases each). CDR3 length equals 15 residues. Germline CDR1 and CDR2: DFQATT and SNEGSKA (reference sequence). With 2 bases removed from V and 6 bases from J, the gap between germline ends came to 17 bases. CDR3 coding DNA: TGCAGTGCTAGATCGGACACGAGGGGACGCAATGAGCAGTTCTTC. This encodes CSARSDTRGRNEQFF.

The chain employs TRBV24-1 and TRBJ1-1; D is unresolved. Germline CDR1 and CDR2: KGHDR and SFDVKD. V lost 4 bases and J 1 base, leaving 9 bases between the germline ends. The CDR3 extends over 14 amino acids. The CDR3 spells CATSESSQNTEAFF. As DNA, the CDR3 is TGTGCCACCAGTGAGTCCTCACAGAACACTGAAGCTTTCTTT.

The chain has TRBV29-1 and TRBJ2-2; weak D call: TRBD1 (6 bases). The germline V gene encodes CDR1 SQVTM and CDR2 ANQGSEA. Trimming removed 7 bases at V and 6 bases at J, with 15 bases between. The CDR3 extends over 13 amino acids. DNA of the CDR3: TGCAGCGCCTTGTCGACAGGCCCCGGGGAGCTGTTTTTT. This sequence encodes CSALSTGPGELFF.

The sample holds a few counts of this clonotype. V is TRBV29-1 and J is TRBJ2-5; D unresolved. The V gene's germline CDR1 is SQVTM and CDR2 ANQGSEA. The CDR3 runs to 10 residues. The V end lost 4 bases, the J end lost 2 bases, and 2 bases lay between the germline ends. The CDR3 spells CSVGQETQYF. Here the CDR3 DNA reads TGCAGCGTTGGTCAAGAGACCCAGTACTTC.

The chain joins TRBV6-2 or TRBV6-3 to TRBJ2-1; 8 bases match TRBD2. This CDR3 is built from 16 residues. The germline CDR1 and CDR2 sequences are MNHEY and SVGEGT. V shed 5 bases and J 6 bases; nucleotides not matched to a gene: 12. CDR3 sequence: CASSAPGGRSPNEQFF. DNA for the CDR3: TGTGCCAGCAGTGCCCCGGGGGGGAGGTCTCCCAATGAGCAGTTCTTC.

This clonotype came up once. The rearrangement links TRBV12-3 or TRBV12-4 to TRBJ2-2, with unresolved D. The CDR3 is made up of 13 amino acids. The V end was cut by 6 bases, the J end by 5 bases, with 10 bases between. The CDR3 DNA reads TGTGCCAGCAGAACACCGTGGACCGGGGAGCTGTTTTTT. Its protein is CASRTPWTGELFF.

V usage is TRBV24-1 and J usage is TRBJ1-5; TRBD1 matches at 7 bases. The CDR3 is 15 residues long. Germline-derived CDR1 and CDR2 are KGHDR and SFDVKD. The J segment lost 6 bases and the V segment lost 4 bases, leaving 8 bases of the junction unmatched. CDR3 residues: CATSESTGEAQPQHF. In DNA form, the CDR3 reads TGTGCCACCAGTGAAAGTACAGGGGAGGCTCAGCCCCAGCATTTT.

This chain connects TRBV24-1 to TRBJ2-5, with D possibly TRBD1 on 6 matching bases. The CDR3 sequence is 15 residues long. Trimming took off 4 bases at V and 4 bases at J, with 15 bases between the two ends. The V gene's germline CDR1 is KGHDR and CDR2 SFDVKD. DNA for the CDR3: TGTGCCACCAGTGACTTCGGCAGGGGCAGAGAGACCCAGTACTTC. Residues: CATSDFGRGRETQYF.

This clonotype was detected only a few times. V and J are TRBV4-3 and TRBJ2-1; 12 bases agree with TRBD2. With 1 base clipped from V and 6 bases from J, the junction kept 4 bases outside the gene matches. Germline CDR1 and CDR2: LGHNA and YSLEER. The length of the CDR3 is 16 residues. CDR3 nucleotides: TGCGCCAGCAGCCAAGTCGGACTAGCGGGACTCAATGAGCAGTTCTTC. Translating gives CASSQVGLAGLNEQFF.

The V gene is TRBV6-5, the J gene TRBJ1-2; D is ambiguous. This CDR3 is 12 amino acids long. The germline V gene has CDR1 MNHEY and CDR2 SVGAGI. V was clipped by 7 bases and J by 1 base, with 7 bases between them. The CDR3 here is CASTNNNYGYTF. The CDR3 nucleotides read TGTGCCAGCACTAACAATAACTATGGCTACACCTTC.

This clonotype was detected a few times. The chain uses TRBV18 and TRBJ1-1; D may be TRBD1 (5 bases). Trimming took 3 bases from V and 4 from J, leaving 12 bases between them. CDR3 length equals 14 residues. Germline CDR1 is KGHSH and CDR2 is LQKENI. The CDR3 bases are TGTGCCAGCTCACCGGAAGGGGTTGGCACTGAAGCTTTCTTT. It yields the protein CASSPEGVGTEAFF.

V usage is TRBV20-1 and J usage is TRBJ2-1, with 8 bases that match TRBD2. Germline CDR1 is DFQATT and CDR2 is SNEGSKA (reference sequence). The trim removed 0 bases at V and 9 bases at J, leaving 7 bases unmatched. The CDR3 is 14 amino acids. This CDR3 reads CSARDQSGGAEQFF. CDR3 DNA sequence: TGCAGTGCTAGAGATCAGAGCGGGGGAGCTGAGCAGTTCTTC.

A few counts support this clonotype. This chain connects TRBV5-1 to TRBJ2-7; D gene ambiguous. Deletions cut 2 bases from V and 0 bases from J, with 12 bases between. Looked up from germline, CDR1 is SGHRS and CDR2 is YFSETQ. The CDR3 totals 15 residues. The DNA for the CDR3 is TGCGCCAGCAGCTTAGGACCGGCAAGCTCCTACGAGCAGTACTTC. Amino acid sequence: CASSLGPASSYEQYF.

The chain has TRBV7-2 and TRBJ2-7; TRBD2 is a possible D gene (6 bases). The CDR3 consists of 15 residues. V lost 5 bases and J 6 bases, leaving 20 bases between the germline ends. The germline V gene encodes CDR1 SGHTA and CDR2 FQGNSA. CDR3 region: CASSPPGTRRPEQYF. CDR3 in DNA: TGTGCCAGCAGCCCTCCGGGGACTCGCAGGCCCGAGCAGTACTTC.

The J gene is TRBJ1-2, the V gene TRBV5-5; D perhaps matches TRBD1 (5 bases). Germline loops: CDR1 SGHKS, CDR2 YYEKEE (reference sequence). CDR3 size: 14 residues. V lost 4 bases to trimming and J lost 8 bases, with 18 bases between them. The DNA for the CDR3 is TGTGCCAGCAGCCCAAACGCAGGGAAAAAAGGCTACACCTTC. Translation gives CASSPNAGKKGYTF.

This clonotype has only a few counts. The chain has TRBV6-1 and TRBJ1-1, with 11 bases aligning to TRBD1. The CDR3 length is 15 residues. The germline CDR1 and CDR2 sequences are MNHNS and SASEGT. V shed 3 bases, J shed 5 bases, and the junction held 5 bases outside the gene matches. The CDR3 DNA is TGTGCCAGCAGTGATCCGGGACAGGGGGTTACTGAAGCTTTCTTT. Its protein is CASSDPGQGVTEAFF.

This clonotype was picked up a small number of times. The chain is built from TRBV12-3 or TRBV12-4 and TRBJ2-1; tentatively, D is TRBD1 (5 bases). The CDR3 totals 15 residues. V was clipped by 1 base and J by 4 bases, with 11 bases between them. The CDR3, as DNA: TGTGCCAGCAGTTTAGAGGGGTTTCGGTACAATGAGCAGTTCTTC. This encodes CASSLEGFRYNEQFF.

V gene TRBV18 combines with J gene TRBJ2-3; TRBD1 aligns across 9 bases. The V gene end was trimmed by 3 bases and the J gene end by 3 bases; junction bases not matched to a gene: 7. The CDR3 is 16 amino acids. CDR1 and CDR2 from the germline V gene are KGHSH and LQKENI. Here the CDR3 reads CASSPLGTGKTDTQYF. CDR3 in DNA: TGTGCCAGCTCACCCCTCGGGACAGGGAAAACAGATACGCAGTATTTT.

Only a few counts were recorded for this clonotype. The chain joins TRBV6-5 to TRBJ2-7; tentative D call: TRBD1 (5 bases). The CDR3 is made up of 14 amino acids. CDR1 is MNHEY, CDR2 SVGAGI, per germline. Trimming took 10 bases from V and 1 from J, leaving 17 bases between them. For the CDR3, the DNA is TGTGCCACCCAAAGGACAATCTCATCCTACGAGCAGTACTTC. As protein: CATQRTISSYEQYF.